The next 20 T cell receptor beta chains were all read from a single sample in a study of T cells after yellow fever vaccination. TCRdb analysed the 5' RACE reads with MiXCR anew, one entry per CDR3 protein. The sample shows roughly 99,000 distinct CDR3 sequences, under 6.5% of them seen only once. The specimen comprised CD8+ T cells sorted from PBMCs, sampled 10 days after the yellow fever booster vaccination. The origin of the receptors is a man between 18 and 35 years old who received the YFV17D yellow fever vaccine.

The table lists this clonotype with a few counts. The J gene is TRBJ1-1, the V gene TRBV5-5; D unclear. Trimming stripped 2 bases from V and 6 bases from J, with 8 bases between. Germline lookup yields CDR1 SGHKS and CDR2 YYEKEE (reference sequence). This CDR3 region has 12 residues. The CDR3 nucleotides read TGTGCCAGCAGCTTAAGTTTCTCTGAAGCTTTCTTT. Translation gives CASSLSFSEAFF. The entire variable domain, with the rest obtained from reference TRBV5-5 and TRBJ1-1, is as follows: DAGVTQSPTHLIKTRGQQVTLRCSPISGHKSVSWYQQVLGQGPQFIFQYYEKEERGRGNFPDRFSARQFPNYSSELNVNALLLGDSALYLCASSLSFSEAFFGQGTRLTVV.

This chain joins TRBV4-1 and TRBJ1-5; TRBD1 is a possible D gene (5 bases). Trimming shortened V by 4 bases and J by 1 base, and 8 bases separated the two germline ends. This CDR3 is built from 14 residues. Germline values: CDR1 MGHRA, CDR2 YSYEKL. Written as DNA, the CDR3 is TGCGCCAGCAGCCCAAAGGGGAGCAATCAGCCCCAGCATTTT. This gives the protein CASSPKGSNQPQHF.

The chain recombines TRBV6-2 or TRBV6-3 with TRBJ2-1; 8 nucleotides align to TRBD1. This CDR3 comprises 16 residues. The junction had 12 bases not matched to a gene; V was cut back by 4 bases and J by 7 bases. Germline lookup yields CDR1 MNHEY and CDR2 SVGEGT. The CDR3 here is CASSSGSRGLWNEQFF. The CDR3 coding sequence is TGTGCCAGCAGTTCCGGCAGCAGGGGGCTTTGGAATGAGCAGTTCTTC.

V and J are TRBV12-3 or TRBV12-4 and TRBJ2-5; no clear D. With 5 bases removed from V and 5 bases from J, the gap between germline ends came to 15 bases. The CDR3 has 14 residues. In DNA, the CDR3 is TGTGCCAGCAGTCGGTCAGACACCTTTGAGACCCAGTACTTC. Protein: CASSRSDTFETQYF.

The CDR3: CASSRYSVTDTQYF. In nucleotides, the CDR3 is TGTGCCAGCAGTCGCTATAGCGTAACAGATACGCAGTATTTT. The chain combines TRBV6-5 with TRBJ2-3; D possibly corresponds to TRBD2 (5 bases). V lost 5 bases and J lost 3, with 12 bases in between. The V gene's germline CDR1 is MNHEY and CDR2 SVGAGI. The CDR3 contains 14 residues.

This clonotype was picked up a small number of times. CDR3 nucleotide sequence: TGTGCCAGCAGTGAATGGGCGGTCAGATCACAAGAGACCCAGTACTTC. It translates to CASSEWAVRSQETQYF. The chain uses TRBV2 and TRBJ2-5, with D hard to call. V gave up 2 bases and J gave up 2 bases, with 15 bases separating them. The germline V gene has CDR1 SNHLY and CDR2 FYNNEI. The CDR3 has 16 amino acids.

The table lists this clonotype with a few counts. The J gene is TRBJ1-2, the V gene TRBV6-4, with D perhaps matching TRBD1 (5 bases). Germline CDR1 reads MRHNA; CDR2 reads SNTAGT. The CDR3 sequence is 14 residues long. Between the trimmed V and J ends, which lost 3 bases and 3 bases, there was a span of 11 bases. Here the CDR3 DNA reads TGTGCCAGCAGTGAAATTTCGACAGACTATGGCTACACCTTC. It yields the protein CASSEISTDYGYTF.

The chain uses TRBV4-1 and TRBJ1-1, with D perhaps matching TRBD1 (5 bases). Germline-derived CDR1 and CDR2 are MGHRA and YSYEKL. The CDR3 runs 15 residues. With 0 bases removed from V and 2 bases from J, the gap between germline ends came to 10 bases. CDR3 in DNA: TGCGCCAGCAGCCAAGAGGCAGGGCCTAACACTGAAGCTTTCTTT. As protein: CASSQEAGPNTEAFF.

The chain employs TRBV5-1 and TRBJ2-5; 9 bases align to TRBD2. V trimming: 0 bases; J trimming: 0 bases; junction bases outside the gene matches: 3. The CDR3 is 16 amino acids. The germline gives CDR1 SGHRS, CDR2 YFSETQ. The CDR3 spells CASSLVSSGDQETQYF. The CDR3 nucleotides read TGCGCCAGCAGCTTGGTCTCTAGCGGGGACCAAGAGACCCAGTACTTC.

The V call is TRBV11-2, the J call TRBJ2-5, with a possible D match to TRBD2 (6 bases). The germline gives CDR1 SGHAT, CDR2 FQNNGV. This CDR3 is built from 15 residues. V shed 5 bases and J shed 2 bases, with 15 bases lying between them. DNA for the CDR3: TGTGCCAGCAGCCAACCGACCGGGGGTCAAGAGACCCAGTACTTC. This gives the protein CASSQPTGGQETQYF.

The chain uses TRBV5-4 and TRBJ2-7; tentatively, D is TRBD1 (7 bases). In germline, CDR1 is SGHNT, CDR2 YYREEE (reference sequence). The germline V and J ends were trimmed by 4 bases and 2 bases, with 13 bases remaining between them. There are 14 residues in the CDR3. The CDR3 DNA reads TGTGCCAGCAGCCCCGCGGGACAGCCCTACGAGCAGTACGTC. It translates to CASSPAGQPYEQYV.

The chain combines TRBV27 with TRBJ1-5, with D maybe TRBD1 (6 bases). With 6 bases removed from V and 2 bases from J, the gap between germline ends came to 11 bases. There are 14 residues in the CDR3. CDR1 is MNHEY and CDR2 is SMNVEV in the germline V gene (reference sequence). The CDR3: CASSRGYGNQPQHF. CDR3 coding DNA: TGTGCCAGCAGCAGGGGCTATGGCAATCAGCCCCAGCATTTT.

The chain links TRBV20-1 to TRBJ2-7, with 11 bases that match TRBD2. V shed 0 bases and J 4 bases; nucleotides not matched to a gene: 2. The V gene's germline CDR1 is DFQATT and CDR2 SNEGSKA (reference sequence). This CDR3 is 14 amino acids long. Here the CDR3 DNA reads TGCAGTGCTAGAGATCTAGCGGGGGGATACGAGCAGTACGTC. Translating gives CSARDLAGGYEQYV.

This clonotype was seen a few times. The CDR3 is CASSPYGQGDVLTF. CDR3 in DNA: TGTGCCAGCAGCCCCTATGGACAGGGAGACGTCCTGACTTTC. The chain carries TRBV4-2 and TRBJ2-6; 8 positions agree with TRBD1. V gave up 4 bases and J gave up 11 bases; unmatched junction bases: 7. Germline V CDR1 and CDR2: LGHNA, YNFKEQ. CDR3 length: 14 amino acids.

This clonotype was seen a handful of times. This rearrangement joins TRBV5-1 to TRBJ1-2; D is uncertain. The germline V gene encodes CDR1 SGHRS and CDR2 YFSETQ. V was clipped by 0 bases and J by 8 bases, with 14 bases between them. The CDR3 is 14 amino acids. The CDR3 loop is CASSLVGQKSGYTF. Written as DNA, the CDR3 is TGCGCCAGCAGCTTGGTGGGCCAAAAGAGCGGCTACACCTTC.

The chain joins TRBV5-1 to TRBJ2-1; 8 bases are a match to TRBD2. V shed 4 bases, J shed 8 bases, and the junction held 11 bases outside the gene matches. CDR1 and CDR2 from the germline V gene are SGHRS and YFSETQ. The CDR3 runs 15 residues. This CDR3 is CASSPRGAASDEQFF. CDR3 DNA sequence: TGCGCCAGCAGCCCGCGGGGGGCGGCCAGCGATGAGCAGTTCTTC.

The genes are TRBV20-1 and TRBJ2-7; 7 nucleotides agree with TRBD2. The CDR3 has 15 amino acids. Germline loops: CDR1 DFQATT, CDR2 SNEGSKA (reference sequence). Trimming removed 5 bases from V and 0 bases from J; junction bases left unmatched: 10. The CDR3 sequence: CSAGGRGPRSYEQYF. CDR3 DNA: TGCAGTGCTGGTGGGAGGGGACCTCGCTCCTACGAGCAGTACTTC.

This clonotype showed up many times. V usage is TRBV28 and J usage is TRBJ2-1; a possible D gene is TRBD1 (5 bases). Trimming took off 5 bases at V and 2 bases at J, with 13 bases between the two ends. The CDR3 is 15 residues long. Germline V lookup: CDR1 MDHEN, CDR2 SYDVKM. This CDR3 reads CASSLLPTAYNEQFF. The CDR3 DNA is TGTGCCAGCAGTCTACTTCCGACAGCCTACAATGAGCAGTTCTTC.

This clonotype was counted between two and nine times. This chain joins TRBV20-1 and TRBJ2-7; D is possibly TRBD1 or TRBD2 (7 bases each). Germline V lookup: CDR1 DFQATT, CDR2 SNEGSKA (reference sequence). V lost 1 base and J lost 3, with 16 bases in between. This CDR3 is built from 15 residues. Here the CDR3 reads CSARGEGASYYEQYV. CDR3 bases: TGCAGTGCTAGAGGGGAGGGGGCATCCTACTACGAGCAGTACGTC.

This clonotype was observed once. Written as DNA, the CDR3 is TGTGCCAGCAGTTACTCGGAGGGGTACACTGAAGCTTTCTTT. Amino acid sequence: CASSYSEGYTEAFF. The V gene is TRBV6-2 or TRBV6-3, the J gene TRBJ1-1, with D maybe TRBD1 (5 bases). The CDR3 contains 14 residues. Trimming removed 0 bases from V and 3 bases from J, with 8 bases in between. Germline values: CDR1 MNHEY, CDR2 SVGEGT.